The 25 T cell receptor beta chains below all came from one sample that was sequenced in a study of spatial heterogeneity in lung cancer. The time point was: blood at routine non-recurrence follow-up after resection. TCRdb reanalysed the 5' RACE reads using MiXCR and keeps one entry per CDR3 protein. The table records around 2,400 distinct CDR3 sequences, around 27% of them present only once. The sample consisted of PBMCs, taken at follow-up. The receptors originated from a male donor with early-stage non-small cell lung cancer.

In the case of this clonotype: This beta chain lies outside the target of a library built for alpha chains; its clone size means little. V gene TRBV28 combines with J gene TRBJ2-7, with D possibly being TRBD1 (5 bases). CDR1 and CDR2 (germline): MDHEN, SYDVKM. CDR3 length: 11 amino acids. V was cut by 9 bases and J by 3 bases, with 9 bases left in between. The CDR3 DNA sequence: TGTGCCAGTGCAGGACACTACGAGCAGTACTTC. This sequence encodes CASAGHYEQYF.

For this clonotype: This beta chain is an off-target read within a library intended for alpha chains, so its frequency means little. This chain connects TRBV3-1 to TRBJ2-7, with 9 bases fitting TRBD1. The CDR3 is made up of 13 amino acids. From germline, CDR1 is LGHDT and CDR2 YNNKEL (reference sequence). V shed 1 base, J shed 6 bases, and the junction held 1 base outside the gene matches. The chain's CDR3 is CASSQGQGGEQYF. The CDR3 region has the DNA TGTGCCAGCAGCCAAGGACAGGGGGGCGAGCAGTACTTC.

This clonotype occurred once. This beta chain represents an off-target read in a library built for alpha chains; its size is of limited meaning. This chain connects TRBV6-5 to TRBJ2-7; 9 bases agree with TRBD1. V lost 5 bases, J lost 3 bases, and 2 bases stayed unmatched. The CDR3 runs to 13 residues. Germline CDR1 reads MNHEY; CDR2 reads SVGAGI. For the CDR3, the DNA is TGTGCCAGCAGTCCGACAGGGGGCTACGAGCAGTACTTC. It specifies CASSPTGGYEQYF.

This clonotype was counted only a few times. This beta chain lies outside the target of a library built for alpha chains; its clone size means little. The chain uses TRBV27 and TRBJ2-1, with D tentatively TRBD1 or TRBD2 (5 bases each). V lost 2 bases, J lost 8 bases, and 13 bases lay in between. CDR1 MNHEY and CDR2 SMNVEV come from the germline V gene (reference sequence). CDR3 size: 14 residues. As DNA, the CDR3 is TGTGCCAGCAGTTTAGAGGGTATGGGGGATGAGCAGTTCTTC. Translated: CASSLEGMGDEQFF.

Note on this clonotype: This beta chain is off target for a library built for alpha chains, so its abundance means little. The chain's CDR3 is CASSFDYTGELFF. CDR3 DNA sequence: TGTGCCAGCAGTTTCGACTACACCGGGGAGCTGTTTTTT. The chain links TRBV28 to TRBJ2-2; D ambiguous. The V end lost 3 bases, the J end lost 3 bases, and 5 bases lay between the germline ends. The length of the CDR3 is 13 residues. Germline V CDR1 and CDR2: MDHEN, SYDVKM.

Comments on this clonotype: A library prepared for alpha chains yielded this beta chain as an off-target read; its size is of little meaning. The rearrangement joins TRBV6-6 to TRBJ2-5; 7 positions agree with TRBD2. Per the germline V gene, CDR1 is MNHNY and CDR2 is SVGAGI (reference sequence). This CDR3 contains 19 residues. The V gene end was trimmed by 6 bases and the J gene end by 5 bases; junction bases not matched to a gene: 24. CDR3 sequence (DNA): TGTGCCAGCAGGCCCATGAGCGGCCTAGCGGAGCCGGGGGGTGAGACCCAGTACTTC. Translating it yields CASRPMSGLAEPGGETQYF.

This clonotype came up a few times. The size of this beta chain means little, since it is a stray read in a library made for alpha chains. The V call is TRBV11-2, the J call TRBJ2-3; the match to TRBD2 covers 16 bases. The J segment lost 4 bases and the V segment lost 2 bases, leaving 6 bases of the junction unmatched. Germline CDR1 is SGHAT and CDR2 is FQNNGV. The CDR3 totals 18 residues. The CDR3 sequence is CASSLSGTSGGAPDTQYF. For the CDR3, the DNA is TGTGCCAGCAGCTTATCAGGGACTAGCGGGGGGGCTCCAGATACGCAGTATTTT.

In its sample, this clonotype is medium-sized. This beta chain is a stray read from a library made for alpha chains; its abundance is not meaningful. The chain is built from TRBV4-3 and TRBJ2-1, with D hard to call. Trimming cost V 0 bases and J 12 bases, with 15 bases left between them. The V gene's germline CDR1 is LGHNA and CDR2 YSLEER. This CDR3 is built from 14 residues. DNA for the CDR3: TGCGCCAGCAGCCAAGAATTTCCCTCCCCGGGGCAGTTCTTC. Its protein is CASSQEFPSPGQFF.

This clonotype has a handful of counts. This beta chain was picked up by a library intended for alpha chains and is off target, so its count carries little meaning. The genes are TRBV28 and TRBJ2-6; D remains ambiguous. CDR3 length equals 16 residues. The V end was cut by 5 bases, the J end by 4 bases, with 15 bases between. Per germline, CDR1 MDHEN and CDR2 SYDVKM. CDR3 protein: CASSILLRTGANVLTF. CDR3 nucleotides: TGTGCCAGCAGTATACTACTCAGGACCGGGGCCAACGTCCTGACTTTC.

On this clonotype itself: The library was built for alpha chains, so this beta chain is an off-target read and its size means little. The chain is built from TRBV18 and TRBJ2-7; 8 bases align to TRBD2. CDR1 KGHSH and CDR2 LQKENI come from the germline V gene. The CDR3 is 14 amino acids. V shed 3 bases and J 7 bases; nucleotides not matched to a gene: 8. The CDR3 reads CASSPLGRAEEQYF. The DNA of the CDR3 is TGTGCCAGCTCACCGCTCGGGAGGGCCGAGGAGCAGTACTTC.

This clonotype was recorded a few times. The library was built for alpha chains, so this beta chain is an off-target read and its size means little. The V call is TRBV16, the J call TRBJ2-2, with 11 bases lining up with TRBD1. CDR1 and CDR2 from the germline V gene are KGHSY and FQNENV. Germline trimming cut 4 bases from V and 2 bases from J; bases unmatched to any gene: 6. The CDR3 runs to 17 residues. The CDR3 region has the DNA TGTGCCAGCAGCCTCGGACAGGGGGCTCCAAACACCGGGGAGCTGTTTTTT. Residues: CASSLGQGAPNTGELFF.

With regard to this clonotype: Little can be read into the size of this beta chain, an off-target read in a library designed for alpha chains. The chain couples TRBV10-3 to TRBJ2-7; 11 nucleotides agree with TRBD1. V dropped 4 bases and J dropped 2; count of bases not matched to a gene: 1. This CDR3 is 14 amino acids long. The V gene's germline CDR1 is ENHRY and CDR2 SYGVKD. The CDR3 coding sequence is TGTGCCATCAGTGCGGGACAGGGGGCCTACGAGCAGTACTTC. It is translated as CAISAGQGAYEQYF.

This clonotype has a handful of counts. The library was built for alpha chains, so this beta chain is an off-target read and its size means little. J is TRBJ2-5 and V is TRBV29-1; D is unclear. Germline CDR1 SQVTM, CDR2 ANQGSEA. The CDR3 has 10 amino acids. V shed 4 bases and J shed 5 bases, with 5 bases lying between them. CDR3 sequence reads: CSVVVETQYF. Here the CDR3 DNA reads TGCAGCGTTGTAGTTGAGACCCAGTACTTC.

Within the sample, this clonotype is medium-sized. Within a library made for alpha chains, this beta chain is off target, and its count is uninformative. CDR3 nucleotide sequence: TGCAGTGCTGTCAGGGGGGATGAAAAACTGTTTTTT. Translated: CSAVRGDEKLFF. V usage is TRBV20-1 and J usage is TRBJ1-4, with 7 bases lining up with TRBD1. Per the germline V gene, CDR1 is DFQATT and CDR2 is SNEGSKA (reference sequence). V was clipped by 5 bases and J by 6 bases; unmatched bases: 3. The CDR3 is 12 residues long.

This clonotype was seen more than once but under ten times. This beta chain represents an off-target read in a library built for alpha chains; its size is of limited meaning. The genes are TRBV3-1 and TRBJ2-7, with D tentatively TRBD2 (7 bases). The CDR3 is 14 residues long. With 3 bases removed from V and 4 bases from J, the gap between germline ends came to 13 bases. CDR1 and CDR2 (germline): LGHDT, YNNKEL (reference sequence). CDR3 region: CASSHNGGTYEQYF. CDR3 sequence (DNA): TGTGCCAGCAGCCACAACGGGGGGACATACGAGCAGTACTTC.

Details on this clonotype: This beta chain lies outside the target of a library built for alpha chains; its clone size means little. The chain links TRBV7-4 to TRBJ2-1, with a weak D call TRBD2 (6 bases). Germline CDR1 reads SGHVT; CDR2 reads SQSDAQ. Trimming removed 2 bases from V and 8 bases from J, with 19 bases in between. The CDR3 extends over 16 amino acids. CDR3 region: CASSLRESEGGHEQFF. In DNA, the CDR3 is TGTGCCAGCAGCTTAAGGGAGTCGGAGGGAGGCCATGAGCAGTTCTTC.

With regard to this clonotype: For a library built for alpha chains, this beta chain is a stray read; little rests on its size. This chain uses TRBV11-2 with TRBJ2-1; D is unclear. CDR3 size: 12 residues. From germline, CDR1 is SGHAT and CDR2 FQNNGV. Trimming removed 1 base at V and 10 bases at J, with 8 bases between. CDR3 bases: TGTGCCAGCAGCTTAGGCCGGGTGGAGCAGTTCTTC. Translation gives CASSLGRVEQFF.

Notes on this clonotype: The size of this beta chain means little, since it is a stray read in a library made for alpha chains. The chain joins TRBV24-1 to TRBJ2-1; D is possibly TRBD1 or TRBD2 (5 bases each). In germline, CDR1 is KGHDR, CDR2 SFDVKD. V was pared by 4 bases and J by 12 bases, with 15 bases between. The CDR3 is 13 residues long. In nucleotides, the CDR3 is TGTGCCACCAGTGACCTGGTTGGGGGTTGGCAGTTCTTC. Amino acid sequence: CATSDLVGGWQFF.

About this clonotype itself: The library was designed around alpha chains, so this beta chain is a stray read whose abundance carries little weight. The V and J genes are TRBV11-3 and TRBJ2-1; 7 nucleotides match TRBD2. The length of the CDR3 is 13 residues. The J segment lost 8 bases and the V segment lost 3 bases, leaving 4 bases of the junction unmatched. Looked up from germline, CDR1 is SGHNT and CDR2 is YENEEA. The CDR3, as DNA: TGTGCCAGCAGCTTCGGACTAGTCGATGAGCAGTTCTTC. This translates into CASSFGLVDEQFF.

Remarks on this clonotype: This beta chain is a stray read from a library made for alpha chains; its abundance is not meaningful. The V and J genes are TRBV27 and TRBJ2-5; D not certain. Germline V gives CDR1 MNHEY, CDR2 SMNVEV (reference sequence). The CDR3 runs to 11 residues. Trimming took 6 bases from V and 1 from J, leaving 3 bases between them. The CDR3 DNA follows: TGTGCCAGCAGCATCCAAGAGACCCAGTACTTC. Amino acid sequence: CASSIQETQYF.

This clonotype was seen a few times. This beta chain came through as a stray read in a library set up for alpha chains, and its size says little. The chain joins TRBV4-3 to TRBJ2-7; 7 bases align to TRBD2. This CDR3 is built from 15 residues. From germline, CDR1 is LGHNA and CDR2 YSLEER. The V gene end was trimmed by 2 bases and the J gene end by 7 bases; junction bases not matched to a gene: 11. CDR3 sequence (DNA): TGCGCCAGCAGCCAACCTGGGACGCCGGGGGGAGAGCAGTACTTC. Translation: CASSQPGTPGGEQYF.

For this clonotype: Little can be read into the size of this beta chain, an off-target read in a library designed for alpha chains. The genes are TRBV19 and TRBJ2-7; TRBD1 agrees at 7 bases. V was pared by 6 bases and J by 0 bases, with 2 bases of the junction left unmatched. CDR1 is LNHDA and CDR2 is SQIVND in the germline V gene (reference sequence). CDR3 size: 13 residues. The CDR3 nucleotides read TGTGCCAGTAGGGACAGGAACTCCTACGAGCAGTACTTC. This translates into CASRDRNSYEQYF.

This clonotype is a singleton in its sample. This beta chain is an off-target read within a library intended for alpha chains, so its frequency means little. The CDR3 reads CASSLRRGEQYF. CDR3 bases: TGTGCCAGCAGCCTAAGAAGGGGCGAGCAGTACTTC. This chain uses TRBV3-1 with TRBJ2-7; possibly TRBD1 for D (5 bases). This CDR3 has 12 residues. The V gene lost 4 bases and the J gene lost 6 bases, with 10 bases spanning the gap. CDR1 and CDR2 (germline): LGHDT, YNNKEL (reference sequence).

By sample fraction, this clonotype is medium-sized. The library was designed around alpha chains, so this beta chain is a stray read whose abundance carries little weight. This chain links TRBV12-3 or TRBV12-4 with TRBJ2-1; no reliable D call. The germline V and J ends were trimmed by 5 bases and 2 bases, with 7 bases remaining between them. This CDR3 contains 13 residues. CDR3 in amino acids: CASSRLAYNEQFF. The DNA for the CDR3 is TGTGCCAGCAGTCGACTGGCCTACAATGAGCAGTTCTTC.

This clonotype was picked up a small number of times. Being off target in a library aimed at alpha chains, this beta chain has a size of little meaning. The CDR3 protein is CASSLAGSMAAGKLFF. The DNA for the CDR3 is TGCGCCAGCAGCTTGGCCGGGAGTATGGCAGCTGGAAAACTGTTTTTT. The chain carries TRBV5-1 and TRBJ1-4; D not certain. The V gene's germline CDR1 is SGHRS and CDR2 YFSETQ. Trimming took off 0 bases at V and 10 bases at J, with 19 bases between the two ends. CDR3 length: 16 amino acids.